Below are 31 T cell receptor beta chains sequenced from a single sample in a study of PD-1 blockade in classical Hodgkin lymphoma. Data came from immunoSEQ multiplex PCR; TCRdb stores just in-frame clones and leaves some out. The table lists roughly 40,000 clones, approximately 87% of them singletons. All patients experienced relapse after autologous stem cell transplantation, and brentuximab vedotin exposure was variable. Here the sequenced sample was peripheral blood mononuclear cells (PBMCs), taken at baseline. The receptors come from a human donor with classical Hodgkin lymphoma.

The CDR3 region has the DNA TGTGCCAGCAGCCCGGAGACAGGGGGCGGCACCGGGGAGCTGTTTTTT. Its protein is CASSPETGGGTGELFF. The chain is built from TRBV5-4 and TRBJ2-2, with 10 bases matching TRBD1. The ends lost 4 bases at V and 4 bases at J; junction bases unmatched: 7. Germline loops: CDR1 SGHNT, CDR2 YYREEE (reference sequence). This CDR3 has 16 residues.

The rearrangement joins TRBV11-2 to TRBJ2-3; a possible D gene is TRBD1 (5 bases). Trimming took off 5 bases at V and 0 bases at J, with 9 bases between the two ends. Germline loops: CDR1 SGHAT, CDR2 FQNNGV. This CDR3 is built from 14 residues. The CDR3 reads CASSRTSSTDTQYF. CDR3 coding DNA: TGTGCCAGCAGCAGGACATCAAGCACAGATACGCAGTATTTT.

V is TRBV7-3 and J is TRBJ2-3; tentative D call: TRBD1 (5 bases). Trimming removed 6 bases from V and 2 bases from J, with 12 bases in between. The germline gives CDR1 SGHTA, CDR2 FQGTGA. The length of the CDR3 is 14 residues. This CDR3 reads CASSSKGNTDTQYF. DNA for the CDR3: TGTGCCAGCAGTTCGAAGGGGAACACAGATACGCAGTATTTT.

The rearrangement joins TRBV10-3 to TRBJ2-1, with 9 bases lining up with TRBD1. After removal of 10 bases from V and 6 bases from J, the junction contained 10 bases not matched to a gene. Germline CDR1 and CDR2: ENHRY and SYGVKD. This CDR3 comprises 14 residues. The CDR3 loop reads CATTTGGNFNEQFF. The CDR3 DNA sequence: TGTGCCACTACAACAGGGGGCAATTTCAATGAGCAGTTCTTC.

The rearrangement links TRBV28 to TRBJ1-1, with a tentative D call TRBD1 (6 bases). Between the trimmed V and J ends, which lost 4 bases and 7 bases, there was a span of 19 bases. Germline loops: CDR1 MDHEN, CDR2 SYDVKM. The CDR3 is 15 residues long. DNA of the CDR3: TGTGCCAGCAGTTCAGCAGGGGAAGGGAAAGGTGAAGCTTTCTTT. Amino acids: CASSSAGEGKGEAFF.

The chain is built from TRBV6-4 and TRBJ1-1; no clear D. V was trimmed by 4 bases and J by 3 bases, leaving 9 bases between them. CDR1 is MRHNA, CDR2 SNTAGT, per germline. The length of the CDR3 is 13 residues. CDR3 in DNA: TGTGCCAGCAGTGTGAAGGGCGACACTGAAGCTTTCTTT. Its protein product is CASSVKGDTEAFF.

This clone occurred once. The chain is built from TRBV5-1 and TRBJ1-3, with 7 bases matching TRBD1. Per the germline V gene, CDR1 is SGHRS and CDR2 is YFSETQ. With V trimmed by 4 bases and J by 3 bases, 4 bases remained unmatched. The CDR3 has 14 residues. The CDR3 DNA reads as TGCGCCAGCAGCCCCGGGACAGTTGGAAACACCATATATTTT. Translated, it gives CASSPGTVGNTIYF.

The table lists this clone with a count of one. The rearrangement uses TRBV5-8 and TRBJ2-5; D might be TRBD1 (7 bases). V lost 0 bases and J 5 bases, leaving 11 bases between the germline ends. The CDR3 length is 14 residues. Germline V gene data show CDR1 as SGHTS and CDR2 as YDEGEE. This CDR3 reads CASSLVPGGETQYF. CDR3 nucleotide sequence: TGTGCCAGCAGCTTGGTGCCAGGGGGGGAGACCCAGTACTTC.

The chain combines TRBV18 with TRBJ2-4; D might be TRBD1 (6 bases). Trimming took 5 bases from V and 0 from J, leaving 14 bases between them. The CDR3 spans 16 residues. Germline V lookup: CDR1 KGHSH, CDR2 LQKENI. CDR3 in DNA: TGTGCCAGCTCAATTCTGCCGGGACAAGCCAAAAACATTCAGTACTTC. It translates to CASSILPGQAKNIQYF.

This clone was seen a handful of times. The V call is TRBV4-3, the J call TRBJ2-1; D is unresolved. Trimming left V 0 bases short and J 0 bases short, with 9 bases between. The CDR3 length is 16 residues. In germline, CDR1 is LGHNA, CDR2 YSLEER. In DNA form, the CDR3 reads TGCGCCAGCAGCCAAGAACTCTACAGCTCCTACAATGAGCAGTTCTTC. It yields the protein CASSQELYSSYNEQFF.

The gene calls are TRBV27 and TRBJ2-6; D call uncertain. The CDR3 extends over 15 amino acids. The germline gives CDR1 MNHEY, CDR2 SMNVEV (reference sequence). The V end was cut by 6 bases, the J end by 0 bases, with 9 bases between. CDR3 nucleotide sequence: TGTGCCAGCAGCCTCTTCAGCTCTGGGGCCAACGTCCTGACTTTC. This codes for CASSLFSSGANVLTF.

V is TRBV5-5 and J is TRBJ2-7; D is undetermined. V lost 3 bases and J lost 3, with 10 bases in between. CDR3 size: 13 residues. Germline V gene sequence: CDR1 SGHKS, CDR2 YYEKEE (reference sequence). The CDR3 here is CASSSGPGYEQYF. The CDR3 bases are TGTGCCAGCAGCTCAGGACCGGGCTACGAGCAGTACTTC.

The gene calls are TRBV2 and TRBJ2-3; possibly TRBD1 for D (5 bases). The CDR3 is 15 residues long. V was clipped by 4 bases and J by 0 bases, with 11 bases between them. Germline values: CDR1 SNHLY, CDR2 FYNNEI. In DNA, the CDR3 is TGTGCCAGCAGTGCAGGGATCTCTAGCACAGATACGCAGTATTTT. This translates into CASSAGISSTDTQYF. Together with reference TRBV2 and TRBJ2-3, the CDR3 gives the full variable domain: EPEVTQTPSHQVTQMGQEVILRCVPISNHLYFYWYRQILGQKVEFLVSFYNNEISEKSEIFDDQFSVERPDGSNFTLKIRSTKLEDSAMYFCASSAGISSTDTQYFGPGTRLTVL.

This chain links TRBV2 with TRBJ1-6; D is unclear. Trimming took 5 bases from V and 8 from J, leaving 16 bases between them. This CDR3 comprises 15 residues. CDR1 SNHLY and CDR2 FYNNEI come from the germline V gene. CDR3 residues: CASSLASSGYSPLHF. CDR3 sequence (DNA): TGTGCCAGCAGTTTGGCCTCCTCGGGATATTCACCCCTCCACTTT.

This clone was detected only once. The rearrangement joins TRBV6-5 to TRBJ1-5; no clear D. With 5 bases removed from V and 4 bases from J, the gap between germline ends came to 15 bases. The CDR3 is 15 amino acids. The germline V gene has CDR1 MNHEY and CDR2 SVGAGI. The CDR3 reads CASSGERPKNQPQHF. CDR3 nucleotides: TGTGCCAGCAGTGGGGAAAGACCGAAGAATCAGCCCCAGCATTTT.

The chain employs TRBV4-3 and TRBJ2-7; a possible D gene is TRBD1 (6 bases). This CDR3 spans 13 amino acids. The germline V gene encodes CDR1 LGHNA and CDR2 YSLEER. Trimming shortened V by 5 bases and J by 1 base, and 9 bases separated the two germline ends. Here the CDR3 DNA reads TGCGCCAGCAGCAAAGGGGGATCCTACGAGCAGTACTTC. This codes for CASSKGGSYEQYF.

V usage is TRBV5-4 and J usage is TRBJ2-3; D is undetermined. V was cut by 0 bases and J by 0 bases, with 5 bases left in between. The CDR3 contains 14 residues. Germline V gene lookup returns CDR1 SGHNT and CDR2 YYREEE (reference sequence). The CDR3 DNA sequence: TGTGCCAGCAGCTTGGTTACTAGCACAGATACGCAGTATTTT. Protein sequence: CASSLVTSTDTQYF.

V gene TRBV11-2 combines with J gene TRBJ2-7; D is ambiguous. The CDR3 runs 13 residues. Per the germline V gene, CDR1 is SGHAT and CDR2 is FQNNGV. The germline V and J ends were trimmed by 0 bases and 6 bases, with 9 bases remaining between them. CDR3 DNA sequence: TGTGCCAGCAGCTTAGATCTTTTATCCGAGCAGTACTTC. Protein: CASSLDLLSEQYF.

The CDR3 DNA sequence: TGTGCCATCAGTGACTTACAGGCCTTGAACACTGAAGCTTTCTTT. This translates into CAISDLQALNTEAFF. The chain uses TRBV10-3 and TRBJ1-1; maybe TRBD1 (5 bases). V gave up 3 bases and J gave up 0 bases, with 11 bases separating them. This CDR3 spans 15 amino acids. In germline, CDR1 is ENHRY, CDR2 SYGVKD.

The V and J genes are TRBV10-3 and TRBJ2-7, with TRBD1 matching 8 bases. V was clipped by 3 bases and J by 4 bases; unmatched bases: 5. The CDR3 is 14 amino acids. In germline, CDR1 is ENHRY, CDR2 SYGVKD. The CDR3 region has the DNA TGTGCCATCAGTGACGGACAGGGACCTTACGAGCAGTACTTC. This translates into CAISDGQGPYEQYF.

The CDR3 DNA reads TGTGCCAGCAGGTTGAGCTCCTATAATTCACCCCTCCACTTT. This sequence encodes CASRLSSYNSPLHF. The chain carries TRBV28 and TRBJ1-6; D unclear. V was clipped by 6 bases and J by 0 bases, with 6 bases between them. The CDR3 length is 14 residues. Germline CDR1 reads MDHEN; CDR2 reads SYDVKM.

This chain uses TRBV7-8 with TRBJ2-1; D gene uncertain. With 2 bases removed from V and 5 bases from J, the gap between germline ends came to 7 bases. The CDR3 loop spans 13 amino acids. The germline gives CDR1 SGHVS, CDR2 FQNEAQ. CDR3 protein: CASSLSADNEQFF. The CDR3, as DNA: TGTGCCAGCAGCTTATCGGCCGACAATGAGCAGTTCTTC.

The rearrangement uses TRBV7-2 and TRBJ2-5; 13 bases are a match to TRBD2. CDR3 size: 16 residues. V lost 2 bases to trimming and J lost 9 bases; unmatched junction nucleotides: 9. Germline-derived CDR1 and CDR2 are SGHTA and FQGNSA. CDR3 sequence reads: CASSLLGTSGALAQYF. The CDR3 nucleotides read TGTGCCAGCAGCTTACTGGGGACTAGCGGGGCTCTTGCCCAGTACTTC.

V usage is TRBV5-1 and J usage is TRBJ1-4; 7 bases agree with TRBD1. CDR3 size: 17 residues. The germline V gene has CDR1 SGHRS and CDR2 YFSETQ. V trimming: 0 bases; J trimming: 3 bases; junction bases outside the gene matches: 8. CDR3 coding DNA: TGCGCCAGCAGCTTGGAACTGAGGGGACAGCCTAATGAAAAACTGTTTTTT. Its protein product is CASSLELRGQPNEKLFF.

The chain has TRBV2 and TRBJ1-2; D uncertain. The CDR3 loop spans 13 amino acids. Germline values: CDR1 SNHLY, CDR2 FYNNEI. V gave up 4 bases and J gave up 0 bases, with 6 bases separating them. CDR3 DNA: TGTGCCAGCAGTGTGAGAGCTAACTATGGCTACACCTTC. It translates to CASSVRANYGYTF.

The rearrangement links TRBV6-6 to TRBJ1-3, with TRBD1 identical over 10 bases. J was trimmed by 2 bases and V by 2 bases; bases with no gene match: 3. Germline values: CDR1 MNHNY, CDR2 SVGAGI (reference sequence). The CDR3 is 16 amino acids. CDR3: CASSYIGTGAGNTIYF. Written as DNA, the CDR3 is TGTGCCAGCAGTTACATCGGGACAGGGGCTGGAAACACCATATATTTT.

V and J are TRBV4-2 and TRBJ2-5; TRBD2 matches 7 bases. V shed 4 bases, J shed 1 base, and the junction held 18 bases outside the gene matches. From germline, CDR1 is LGHNA and CDR2 YNFKEQ. The CDR3 loop spans 19 amino acids. The CDR3 sequence: CASSPRGVRALGGQETQYF. CDR3 DNA sequence: TGTGCCAGCAGCCCACGGGGGGTGCGGGCCTTAGGCGGCCAAGAGACCCAGTACTTC.

This clone occurred a few times. The V and J genes are TRBV18 and TRBJ1-1; D is undetermined. The V end lost 3 bases, the J end lost 6 bases, and 11 bases lay between the germline ends. This CDR3 region has 13 residues. The germline V gene encodes CDR1 KGHSH and CDR2 LQKENI. The CDR3 loop is CASSPRVFPEAFF. The CDR3 DNA is TGTGCCAGCTCACCGAGGGTTTTCCCTGAAGCTTTCTTT.

The genes are TRBV28 and TRBJ2-1, with 12 nucleotides matching TRBD2. V lost 3 bases, J lost 4 bases, and 1 base stayed unmatched. This CDR3 spans 15 amino acids. CDR1 MDHEN and CDR2 SYDVKM come from the germline V gene. CDR3 nucleotides: TGTGCCAGCAGTTTGGGGACTAGCGGGTACAATGAGCAGTTCTTC. Translated: CASSLGTSGYNEQFF.

V gene TRBV7-2 combines with J gene TRBJ2-1; D unresolved. CDR1 and CDR2 (germline): SGHTA, FQGNSA. The CDR3 runs to 15 residues. V lost 6 bases and J 5 bases, leaving 17 bases between the germline ends. The CDR3 here is CASRPSFPAHNEQFF. For the CDR3, the DNA is TGTGCCAGCAGGCCAAGCTTTCCCGCACACAATGAGCAGTTCTTC.

This chain links TRBV29-1 with TRBJ1-1, with unresolved D. CDR1 and CDR2 (germline): SQVTM, ANQGSEA. Trimming left V 7 bases short and J 3 bases short, with 9 bases between. This CDR3 region has 11 residues. Here the CDR3 reads CSALEDTEAFF. The CDR3 coding sequence is TGCAGCGCCCTTGAAGACACTGAAGCTTTCTTT. Using reference TRBV29-1 and TRBJ1-1 for the parts outside the CDR3, the full variable domain is SAVISQKPSRDICQRGTSLTIQCQVDSQVTMMFWYRQQPGQSLTLIATANQGSEATYESGFVIDKFPISRPNLTFSTLTVSNMSPEDSSIYLCSALEDTEAFFGQGTRLTVV.